A selection of T cell receptor beta chains follows, all from one sample in a study of shared clonotypes between healthy human individuals. Measured with immunoSEQ multiplex PCR; TCRdb has only the in-frame clones, and not every one. The data contain some 1.4 million clones, approximately 96% of them seen just once; the ten biggest clones take up approximately 1.2%. Sequencing was carried out using naive CD4+ T cells sorted from blood. The receptors originated from a man aged 25 to 45 in good health. Each CDR3 is given with its conserved first and last residue. The D gene is left open where the match is weak.

D gene	V gene	J gene	CDR3 length	CDR3 protein	CDR3 DNA
-	TRBV4-1	TRBJ2-7	17	CASSQVPLAGTAYEQYF	TGCGCCAGCAGCCAAGTACCCCTCGCGGGAACCGCCTACGAGCAGTACTTC
-	TRBV9	TRBJ2-1	12	CASSVARGHLFF	TGTGCCAGCAGCGTAGCGCGGGGTCACTTGTTCTTC
TRBD1	TRBV30	TRBJ2-7	14	CAWSGTGARWEQYF	TGTGCCTGGAGTGGGACAGGCGCCCGGTGGGAGCAGTACTTC
TRBD1	TRBV19	TRBJ1-5	15	CASRTQGVSNQPQHF	TGTGCCAGTAGGACCCAGGGGGTGAGCAATCAGCCCCAGCATTTT
-	TRBV19	TRBJ1-5	12	CASGRGNQPQHF	TGTGCCAGTGGGCGGGGCAATCAGCCCCAGCATTTT
-	TRBV5-5	TRBJ2-2	15	CASSLVSGNTGELFF	TGTGCCAGCAGCTTGGTTAGCGGGAACACCGGGGAGCTGTTTTTT
-	TRBV7-6	TRBJ1-1	15	CASSPSGAHNTEAFF	TGTGCCAGCAGCCCCTCGGGGGCTCATAACACTGAAGCTTTCTTT
-	TRBV29-1	TRBJ2-7	12	CSAKGHIYEQYF	TGCAGCGCGAAGGGACACATCTACGAGCAGTACTTC
-	TRBV6-1	TRBJ2-1	12	CASVAGSNEQFF	TGTGCCAGCGTCGCAGGTAGCAATGAGCAGTTCTTC
TRBD2	TRBV7-3	TRBJ2-7	16	CASSPGGAGVVHEQYF	TGTGCCAGCAGCCCCGGCGGGGCGGGAGTGGTTCACGAGCAGTACTTC
TRBD2	TRBV10-3	TRBJ2-3	16	CAISLFPSGSTDTQYF	TGTGCCATCAGTTTGTTTCCTAGCGGAAGCACAGATACGCAGTATTTT
-	TRBV18	TRBJ2-3	15	CASSPEGTSTDTQYF	TGTGCCAGCTCCCCTGAGGGGACTAGCACAGATACGCAGTATTTT
-	TRBV5-4	TRBJ2-3	14	CASSRDSYTDTQYF	TGTGCCAGCAGCCGGGACTCCTACACAGATACGCAGTATTTT
-	TRBV10-1	TRBJ2-7	15	CASSEGGEETYEQYF	TGCGCCAGCAGTGAAGGTGGGGAGGAAACCTACGAGCAGTACTTC
-	TRBV5-4	TRBJ2-5	14	CASNFGGTQETQYF	TGTGCCAGCAACTTTGGGGGGACCCAAGAGACCCAGTACTTC
-	TRBV28	TRBJ1-4	16	CASSHYQDSGREKLFF	TGTGCCAGCAGTCATTACCAGGACAGCGGGCGTGAAAAACTGTTTTTT
-	TRBV6-6	TRBJ1-4	15	CASSYFRTANEKLFF	TGTGCCAGCAGTTATTTTCGTACGGCAAATGAAAAACTGTTTTTT
-	TRBV7-2	TRBJ2-7	14	CASSSSGIRYEQYF	TGTGCCAGCAGCTCCTCAGGGATACGGTACGAGCAGTACTTC
-	TRBV19	TRBJ1-1	11	CASSDWGLAFF	TGTGCCAGTAGTGATTGGGGTTTAGCTTTCTTT
-	TRBV7-2	TRBJ2-3	15	CASSLLRRSTDTQYF	TGTGCCAGCAGCTTATTAAGGAGAAGCACAGATACGCAGTATTTT